Listed below are T cell receptor beta chains from one sample, sequenced in a study of T cells in Graves' hyperthyroidism and ophthalmopathy. Each CDR3 protein is one row after TCRdb ran MiXCR on the multiplex PCR reads. The sample holds around 300,000 distinct CDR3 sequences; about 14% are singletons and the top ten take almost 8%. Sequenced input: blood. These receptors originate from a woman in her 30s with Graves' hyperthyroidism that later progressed to Graves' ophthalmopathy. Both conserved end residues are part of each CDR3. A D gene is named only where the DNA matches it firmly. The size entry is marked missing in some rows and otherwise reads once, few, many or a size class.

J gene,clone size,D gene,V gene,CDR3 DNA,CDR3 protein
TRBJ1-3,-,-,TRBV30,TGTGCCTGGAGGATGGGCTTCTCTGGAAACACCATATATTTT,CAWRMGFSGNTIYF
TRBJ1-2,many,-,TRBV11-2,TGTGCCAGCAGCTTTGAGAGGGGAGTAGGTGGCTACACCTTC,CASSFERGVGGYTF
TRBJ2-7,many,TRBD2,TRBV7-2,TGTGCCAGCAGCTTAGATAGCGGGAGCGGCGAGCAGTACTTC,CASSLDSGSGEQYF
TRBJ1-2,many,-,TRBV27,TGTGCCAGCAGTTTTTCCCCCCTTAACTATGGCTACACCTTC,CASSFSPLNYGYTF
TRBJ2-5,many,-,TRBV2,TGTGCCAGCAGTGACGGCCAAGGGTCCCAAGAGACCCAGTACTTC,CASSDGQGSQETQYF
TRBJ2-1,-,TRBD2,TRBV10-3,TGTGCCATCAGTGAGAATCAAGGACTAGACAATGAGCAGTTCTTC,CAISENQGLDNEQFF
TRBJ2-7,-,-,TRBV7-9,TGTGCCAGCAGCTCCCCCCGGGGTCTCGAGCAGTACTTC,CASSSPRGLEQYF
TRBJ2-7,many,-,TRBV5-1,TGCGCCAGCAGTACAGGGATCGTCCACGAGCAGTACTTC,CASSTGIVHEQYF
TRBJ2-1,few,-,TRBV14,TGTGCCAGCAGCCACGGGTACAATGAGCAGTTCTTC,CASSHGYNEQFF
TRBJ1-2,-,-,TRBV4-3,TGCGCCAGCACCCAAGACTGGGAGCCCTATGGCTACACCTTC,CASTQDWEPYGYTF
TRBJ1-5,many,-,TRBV30,TGTGCCTGGAGTGTACGGTCCAATCAGCCCCAGCATTTT,CAWSVRSNQPQHF
TRBJ1-6,many,-,TRBV20-1,TGCAGTGCTAGTGGGACGCCCAATTCACCCCTCCACTTT,CSASGTPNSPLHF
TRBJ1-2,many,-,TRBV7-2,TGTGCCAGCAGCTTAGACAGGGCCAGAGACTATGGCTACACCTTC,CASSLDRARDYGYTF
TRBJ2-2,many,-,TRBV3-1,TGTGCCAGCAGCCAGCCGCAGAACACCGGGGAGCTGTTTTTT,CASSQPQNTGELFF
TRBJ2-7,many,-,TRBV27,TGTGCCAGCAGTTTAAACGGGGGCGAGCAGTACTTC,CASSLNGGEQYF
TRBJ2-3,many,TRBD2,TRBV7-9,TGTGCCAGCAGCTTAGGGTGGGGACTAGCGGAGTTCACAGATACGCAGTATTTT,CASSLGWGLAEFTDTQYF
TRBJ1-5,many,TRBD1,TRBV12-3/TRBV12-4,TGTGCCAGCAGTAGGACAGGGGAGGGTCAGCCCCAGCATTTT,CASSRTGEGQPQHF
TRBJ2-7,many,TRBD2,TRBV3-1,TGTGCCAGCAGCCAAGGACTAGCTGTCTACGAGCAGTACTTC,CASSQGLAVYEQYF
TRBJ1-1,many,-,TRBV27,TGTGCCAGCAGTTCTGAGGAGAACACTGAAGCTTTCTTT,CASSSEENTEAFF
TRBJ2-7,many,TRBD1,TRBV12-3/TRBV12-4,TGTGCCAGCAGTTTAGCGGGACAGGGTTCTTACGAGCAGTACTTC,CASSLAGQGSYEQYF
TRBJ1-1,many,TRBD1,TRBV28,TGTGCCAGCAGGACAGGGGGCGCAGGGGTTGGAGCTTTCTTT,CASRTGGAGVGAFF
TRBJ2-5,many,-,TRBV20-1,TGCAGTGCCAAAGGCTCGGGAAGAGAGACCCAGTACTTC,CSAKGSGRETQYF
TRBJ2-3,many,-,TRBV11-2,TGTGCCAGCAGCTTAGCCCCGGGGACGGATACGCAGTATTTT,CASSLAPGTDTQYF
TRBJ2-7,few,TRBD1,TRBV6-1,TGTGCCAGCAGTCAATTAGGACAGGGCGAGCAGTACTTC,CASSQLGQGEQYF
TRBJ2-7,many,-,TRBV18,TGTGCCAGCTCACCAGGGGATTGGAACGAGCAGTACTTC,CASSPGDWNEQYF
TRBJ2-7,many,-,TRBV3-1,TGTGCCAGCAGCCGGTCGACTGGGGGGAACGAGCAGTACTTC,CASSRSTGGNEQYF
TRBJ2-1,many,-,TRBV29-1,TGCAGCGTGCCCAACCCTATGGCGGGCGCTTACAATGAGCAGTTCTTC,CSVPNPMAGAYNEQFF
TRBJ2-7,many,-,TRBV3-1,TGTGCCAGCAGCCCCCGGAGGTTGGGCGAGCAGTACTTC,CASSPRRLGEQYF
TRBJ2-7,-,TRBD1,TRBV18,TGTGCCAGCTCACCGGGACAGAACTACGAGCAGTACTTC,CASSPGQNYEQYF
TRBJ2-5,-,TRBD1,TRBV20-1,TGCAGTGCTAGAGCACCGGGGGACAGGGGAGTCTTTACTAGCGGCGAAGGGACCCAGTACTTC,CSARAPGDRGVFTSGEGTQYF
TRBJ2-3,many,-,TRBV30,TGTGCCTGGAGAGACCTCACAGATACGCAGTATTTT,CAWRDLTDTQYF
TRBJ2-2,many,-,TRBV4-3,TGCGCCAGCAGCCCAAGCACCAGGGTGGATGGCACCGGGGAGCTGTTTTTT,CASSPSTRVDGTGELFF
TRBJ2-5,-,TRBD1,TRBV7-9,TGTGCCAGCAGCCAGGACAGGGCCTCGGAGACCCAGTACTTC,CASSQDRASETQYF
TRBJ2-1,-,-,TRBV29-1,TGCAGCGAACGACTCCGGGACACCGCATACAATGAGCAGTTCTTC,CSERLRDTAYNEQFF
TRBJ2-7,many,TRBD2,TRBV20-1,TGCAGTGCCCGACCCGGGCTAGCGGGAGCCTACTACGAGCAGTACTTC,CSARPGLAGAYYEQYF
TRBJ2-2,many,TRBD2,TRBV6-2/TRBV6-3,TGTGCCAGCAGTTCCAGGACTAGCGGGAGGGCCCTAACCGGGGAGCTGTTTTTT,CASSSRTSGRALTGELFF
TRBJ2-5,many,TRBD2,TRBV6-5,TGTGCCAGCAGTCGAGGTGGGGGGGAGCGAGAGACCCAGTACTTC,CASSRGGGERETQYF
TRBJ2-5,many,TRBD2,TRBV12-3/TRBV12-4,TGTGCCAGCAGGCGGGATATAGCGGGAGAAGGGGAGACCCAGTACTTC,CASRRDIAGEGETQYF
TRBJ2-1,many,-,TRBV30,TGTGCCTGGACGGGACCGCCCCCAGATGAGCAGTTCTTC,CAWTGPPPDEQFF
TRBJ2-2,few,-,TRBV28,TGTGCCAGCAGCGCCGGGACTTCCCTCGCCGGGGAGCTGTTTTTT,CASSAGTSLAGELFF
TRBJ2-1,many,TRBD1,TRBV28,TGTGCCAGCCTCAGGGGGCTGAGAAATGAGCAGTTCTTC,CASLRGLRNEQFF
TRBJ1-5,few,-,TRBV30,TGTGCCTGGGAACCCGGGACGGCTAGCAATCAGCCCCAGCATTTT,CAWEPGTASNQPQHF
TRBJ1-2,many,-,TRBV2,TGTGCCAGCAGTGAACAGGGTGAGAACTATGGCTACACCTTC,CASSEQGENYGYTF
TRBJ1-1,many,-,TRBV5-8,TGTGCCAGCAGCTTGGGCCCTACAGGGTGGAACACTGAAGCTTTCTTT,CASSLGPTGWNTEAFF
TRBJ1-5,many,-,TRBV4-3,TGCGCCAGCAGCCAAGATGTGTACAACAATCAGCCCCAGCATTTT,CASSQDVYNNQPQHF
TRBJ1-2,-,-,TRBV18,TGTGCCAGCTCACGGGCAGAAAATAACTATGGCTACACCTTC,CASSRAENNYGYTF
TRBJ2-5,many,TRBD2,TRBV20-1,TGCAGTGCTAGGCGGGAGGCCTCTTCTTGGGAGACCCAGTACTTC,CSARREASSWETQYF
TRBJ2-3,many,-,TRBV10-3,TGTGCCATCAGTGGGGGACTCAAAGATACGCAGTATTTT,CAISGGLKDTQYF
TRBJ2-5,many,-,TRBV2,TGTGCCAGCAGTGAATCGGGGTCCGTTTCTCAGTACTTC,CASSESGSVSQYF
TRBJ2-1,few,-,TRBV7-6,TGTGCCAGCGCCTCGAGCGGAAGCTCCTACAATGAGCAGTTCTTC,CASASSGSSYNEQFF
TRBJ2-3,-,TRBD2,TRBV7-2,TGTGCCAGCGGCTTGTTGGGCGGGGGGGGAGATACGCAGTATTTT,CASGLLGGGGDTQYF